This T cell receptor (beta chain) was captured by sequencing in a study of tissue T cells after allogeneic stem cell transplantation. Study at large: Every graft-versus-host disease patient had gastrointestinal disease and got several lines of graft-versus-host disease therapy. Whole-study results and caveats: Across patients, clones rarely overlapped, yet motif clusters were shared tissue-specifically.

Survey-depth TCRbeta CDR3 sequencing reported V/J genes and productive frequencies. Clones were sequenced by immunoSEQ multiplex PCR, and TCRdb holds only the in-frame ones, with some missing. Altogether 25,000 to 30,000 clones are present, about 90% being singletons, with the ten largest covering roughly 2%. Comment on this clone: Its specificity is unknown.

From germline, CDR1 is SGHTA and CDR2 FQGNSA. V shed 5 bases and J shed 5 bases, with 18 bases lying between them. The CDR3 is made up of 15 amino acids. This clonotype was obtained from a male donor aged 60 or over who later had graft-versus-host disease after an allogeneic stem cell transplant. The gene calls are TRBV7-2 and TRBJ1-2, with D tentatively TRBD1 (5 bases). Source: blood, taken before transplantation. This CDR3 reads CASSPNPGRNYGYTF. CDR3 nucleotides: TGTGCCAGCAGCCCGAACCCGGGACGGAATTATGGCTACACCTTC. Based on the CDR3 plus reference TRBV7-2 and TRBJ1-2, the full variable domain is GAGVSQSPSNKVTEKGKDVELRCDPISGHTALYWYRQSLGQGLEFLIYFQGNSAPDKSGLPSDRFSAERTGGSVSTLTIQRTQQEDSAVYLCASSPNPGRNYGYTFGSGTRLTVV.